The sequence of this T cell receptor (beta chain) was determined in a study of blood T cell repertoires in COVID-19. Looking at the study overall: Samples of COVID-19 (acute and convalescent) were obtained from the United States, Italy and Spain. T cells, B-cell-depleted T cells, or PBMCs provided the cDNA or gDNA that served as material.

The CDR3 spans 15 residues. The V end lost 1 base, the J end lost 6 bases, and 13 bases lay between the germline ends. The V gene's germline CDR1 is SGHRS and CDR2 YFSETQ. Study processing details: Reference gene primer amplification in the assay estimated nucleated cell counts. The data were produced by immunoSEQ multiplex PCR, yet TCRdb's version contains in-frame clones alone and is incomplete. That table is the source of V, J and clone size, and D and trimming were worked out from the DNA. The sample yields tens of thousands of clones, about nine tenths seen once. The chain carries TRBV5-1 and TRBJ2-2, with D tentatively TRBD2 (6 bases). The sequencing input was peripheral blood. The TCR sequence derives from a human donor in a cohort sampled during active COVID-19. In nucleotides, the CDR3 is TGCGCCAGCAGCTTGAGACTAGAGGTCCCCGGGGAGCTGTTTTTT. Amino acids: CASSLRLEVPGELFF.